This note documents a single T cell receptor (beta chain) sequence. Its antigen remains undetermined. Base-call qualities are not available, and no considerably larger clone is one nucleotide away. TCR repertoires of sorted CD4+ and CD8+ blood T cells from severe aplastic anemia patients and healthy subjects were deep-sequenced in the study. Ficoll-Paque density gradient centrifugation was used to isolate peripheral blood mononuclear cells. Before DNA was extracted, CD4+ and CD8+ T cells were sorted using either FACS or magnetic beads. These data originate in a study of CD8+CD57+ T cells in acquired aplastic anemia (dated by TCRdb to 2016 to 2019). Regarding the research as a whole: A mean of approximately 3 ug of DNA, ranging from about 0.17 to 30 ug, was extracted from sorted CD4+ and CD8+ cells. An average of approximately 9.8 million reads for CD4+ cells and 11 million to 12 million reads for CD8+ cells was obtained from healthy donor samples. Beyond this particular receptor, the publication reports: Some 30 CD8+ CDR3 sequences were shared between patients and controls but appeared highly expressed in patients and within their immunodominant clones. Patients and healthy controls showed no significant difference in CD8+ Simpson's diversity (P=0.060).

Genomic DNA served as template for TCR beta VDJ combination and CDR3 sequence profiling. TCR repertoire sequencing was run on an Illumina HiSeq 2000. The paper's processing steps were these. TRBV/TRBJ rearrangement plots, CDR3 size and DJ length profiles, and Simpson's diversity index were used to evaluate the repertoires. The most abundant DNA sequence in the deep sequencing data was taken as the immunodominant clone. CDR3 amino acid sequences were checked for sharing across subjects and were also compared against the VDJdb database and published repertoires. TCRdb ran its own pipeline on the public reads, namely fastp trimming at Q25 and MiXCR clone calling, and kept in-frame beta chains. CDR3 protein sequences are deduplicated, and each keeps its most common genes and DNA. In this record, the V and J calls reflect TCRdb's handling and not the investigators' own analysis. This sample gives about 70,000 distinct CDR3 sequences in total; approximately 51% of them show up just once. Clones ranked in the top ten supply approximately 8.6% of the sample.

From a lookup of the germline V gene (reference sequence), CDR1 and CDR2 are DFQATT and SNEGSKA. Measured from the cysteine to the phenylalanine, the CDR3 is 14 residues long. Just the 42-base CDR3 DNA is kept, in frame starting at base 1. V sheds 5 bases and J sheds 0 bases, leaving 11 bases between their ends. Recombination connected TRBV20-1 to TRBJ1-5; TRBD1 could be the D gene, as 6 bases match. The receptor's source is a human donor in good health, serving as a control. Material for sequencing was sorted CD4+, CD8+, or CD8+CD57+ T cells (not recorded which) from PBMCs. The sequenced DNA is TGCAGTGCTTGGGGACACAATAGCAATCAGCCCCAGCATTTT. Its protein product is CSAWGHNSNQPQHF.